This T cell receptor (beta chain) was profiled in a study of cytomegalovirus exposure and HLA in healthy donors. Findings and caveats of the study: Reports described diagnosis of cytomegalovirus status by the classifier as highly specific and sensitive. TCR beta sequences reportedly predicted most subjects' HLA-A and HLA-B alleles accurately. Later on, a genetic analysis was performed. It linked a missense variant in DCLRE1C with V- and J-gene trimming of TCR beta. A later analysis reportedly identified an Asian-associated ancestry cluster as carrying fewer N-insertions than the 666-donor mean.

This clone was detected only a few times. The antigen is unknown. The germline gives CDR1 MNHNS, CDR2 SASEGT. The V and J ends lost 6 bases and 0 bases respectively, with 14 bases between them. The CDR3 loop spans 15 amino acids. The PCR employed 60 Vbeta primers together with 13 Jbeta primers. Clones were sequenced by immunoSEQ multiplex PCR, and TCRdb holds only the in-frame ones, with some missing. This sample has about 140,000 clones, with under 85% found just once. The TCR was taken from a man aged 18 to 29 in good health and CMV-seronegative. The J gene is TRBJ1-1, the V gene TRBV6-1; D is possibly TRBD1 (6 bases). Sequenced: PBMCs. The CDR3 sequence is CASSPPTGLNTEAFF. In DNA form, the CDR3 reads TGTGCCAGCAGCCCCCCCACAGGGCTGAACACTGAAGCTTTCTTT.